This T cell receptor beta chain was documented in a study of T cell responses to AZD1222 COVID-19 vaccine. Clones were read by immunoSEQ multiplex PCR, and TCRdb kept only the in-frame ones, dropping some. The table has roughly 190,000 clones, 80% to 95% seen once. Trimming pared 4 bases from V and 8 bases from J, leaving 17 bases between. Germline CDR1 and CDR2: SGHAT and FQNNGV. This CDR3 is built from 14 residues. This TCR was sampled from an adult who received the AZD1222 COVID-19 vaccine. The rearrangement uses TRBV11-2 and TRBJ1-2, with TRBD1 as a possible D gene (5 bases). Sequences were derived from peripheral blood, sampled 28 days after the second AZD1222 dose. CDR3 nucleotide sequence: TGTGCCAGCAGCTGGGGACCGGAAGGCTTCGGCTACACCTTC. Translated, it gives CASSWGPEGFGYTF.